This is a list of T cell receptor beta chains from one sample in a study of T cell responses to AZD1222 COVID-19 vaccine. Here immunoSEQ multiplex PCR was the method, and the copy in TCRdb shows in-frame clones only, minus some. The sample holds 90,000 to 100,000 clones, more than 75% seen once. Sequencing used peripheral blood, obtained 28 days after the second AZD1222 dose. These receptors were taken from an adult who received the AZD1222 COVID-19 vaccine. CDR3s include the opening cysteine and the closing phenylalanine or tryptophan. The D gene is left open where the match is weak. Only part of the rows carry a size: once, few, many, or a class if the clone is expanded.

D gene: NA
clone size: NA
V gene: TRBV2
J gene: TRBJ2-5
CDR3 protein: CASSPTSFGETQYF
CDR3 DNA: TGTGCCAGCAGCCCGACTAGTTTTGGAGAGACCCAGTACTTC

D gene: NA
clone size: once
V gene: TRBV29-1
J gene: TRBJ1-5
CDR3 protein: CSVEPGGNQPQHF
CDR3 DNA: TGCAGCGTTGAACCGGGGGGCAATCAGCCCCAGCATTTT

D gene: TRBD1
clone size: NA
V gene: TRBV7-2
J gene: TRBJ1-5
CDR3 protein: CASSDSSAGQANNQPQHF
CDR3 DNA: TGTGCCAGCTCCGATTCTTCAGCAGGACAGGCGAACAATCAGCCCCAGCATTTT

D gene: NA
clone size: few
V gene: TRBV5-6
J gene: TRBJ1-2
CDR3 protein: CASSYYGTPHGYTF
CDR3 DNA: TGTGCCAGCAGCTACTACGGGACTCCGCATGGCTACACCTTC

D gene: NA
clone size: few
V gene: TRBV30
J gene: TRBJ1-1
CDR3 protein: CAWSGGYGAFF
CDR3 DNA: TGTGCCTGGAGTGGGGGTTACGGAGCTTTCTTT

D gene: TRBD1
clone size: NA
V gene: TRBV18
J gene: TRBJ1-4
CDR3 protein: CASSPRVDRTVREKLFF
CDR3 DNA: TGTGCCAGCTCACCACGGGTGGACAGGACTGTTAGGGAAAAACTGTTTTTT

D gene: NA
clone size: NA
V gene: TRBV5-1
J gene: TRBJ2-2
CDR3 protein: CASSLQEAGTGELFF
CDR3 DNA: TGCGCCAGCAGCTTGCAAGAGGCAGGAACCGGGGAGCTGTTTTTT

D gene: NA
clone size: NA
V gene: TRBV7-9
J gene: TRBJ1-6
CDR3 protein: CASSFDLGKSPLHF
CDR3 DNA: TGTGCCAGCAGCTTCGATTTAGGGAAATCACCCCTCCACTTT

D gene: NA
clone size: few
V gene: TRBV10-3
J gene: TRBJ1-3
CDR3 protein: CAIREGPGSGNTIYF
CDR3 DNA: TGTGCCATCAGGGAGGGACCGGGCTCTGGAAACACCATATATTTT

D gene: NA
clone size: NA
V gene: TRBV3-1/TRBV3-2
J gene: TRBJ1-2
CDR3 protein: CASSPSGSDYGYTF
CDR3 DNA: TGTGCCAGCAGCCCCTCAGGGTCGGACTATGGCTACACCTTC

D gene: NA
clone size: few
V gene: TRBV5-1
J gene: TRBJ1-1
CDR3 protein: CASSLGGGTEAFF
CDR3 DNA: TGCGCCAGCAGCTTGGGAGGAGGTACTGAAGCTTTCTTT

D gene: NA
clone size: once
V gene: TRBV9
J gene: TRBJ1-3
CDR3 protein: CASSVATGSYSGNTIYF
CDR3 DNA: TGTGCCAGCAGCGTAGCTACAGGATCTTACTCTGGAAACACCATATATTTT

D gene: TRBD2
clone size: NA
V gene: TRBV19
J gene: TRBJ2-2
CDR3 protein: CASKFPGLAVTGELFF
CDR3 DNA: TGTGCGAGTAAATTCCCGGGACTAGCAGTCACCGGGGAGCTGTTTTTT

D gene: TRBD2
clone size: NA
V gene: TRBV7-2
J gene: TRBJ2-1
CDR3 protein: CASSLGGGQFF
CDR3 DNA: TGTGCCAGCAGCTTAGGCGGGGGGCAGTTCTTC

D gene: TRBD2
clone size: once
V gene: TRBV5-8
J gene: TRBJ2-1
CDR3 protein: CASNSLAGGFEQFF
CDR3 DNA: TGTGCCAGCAATTCACTAGCGGGAGGCTTTGAGCAGTTCTTC

D gene: TRBD1
clone size: once
V gene: TRBV27
J gene: TRBJ2-7
CDR3 protein: CASSPGQGKSHEQYF
CDR3 DNA: TGTGCCAGCAGTCCGGGACAGGGGAAAAGTCACGAGCAGTACTTC

D gene: NA
clone size: NA
V gene: TRBV15
J gene: TRBJ2-4
CDR3 protein: CATSRGGAKNIQYF
CDR3 DNA: TGTGCCACCAGCAGAGGGGGAGCCAAAAACATTCAGTACTTC

D gene: TRBD1
clone size: NA
V gene: TRBV5-1
J gene: TRBJ1-3
CDR3 protein: CASSRDSSGNTIYF
CDR3 DNA: TGCGCCAGCAGCCGGGACAGCTCTGGAAACACCATATATTTT

D gene: TRBD2
clone size: NA
V gene: TRBV4-3
J gene: TRBJ2-1
CDR3 protein: CASSQGAGTREQFF
CDR3 DNA: TGCGCCAGCAGCCAAGGGGCCGGGACTAGAGAGCAGTTCTTC

D gene: TRBD2
clone size: few
V gene: TRBV5-1
J gene: TRBJ2-5
CDR3 protein: CASSLVPSGQETQYF
CDR3 DNA: TGCGCCAGCAGCTTGGTTCCTAGCGGACAAGAGACCCAGTACTTC

D gene: NA
clone size: NA
V gene: TRBV3-1/TRBV3-2
J gene: TRBJ2-1
CDR3 protein: CASSLAVEQFF
CDR3 DNA: TGTGCCAGCAGCCTAGCCGTAGAGCAGTTCTTC

D gene: TRBD1
clone size: NA
V gene: TRBV3-1/TRBV3-2
J gene: TRBJ1-1
CDR3 protein: CASSQRKTGRATEAFF
CDR3 DNA: TGTGCCAGCAGCCAAAGGAAGACAGGGAGGGCCACTGAAGCTTTCTTT

D gene: TRBD1
clone size: NA
V gene: TRBV15
J gene: TRBJ1-3
CDR3 protein: CATGRGQMAGNTIYF
CDR3 DNA: TGTGCCACCGGGAGGGGGCAGATGGCTGGAAACACCATATATTTT

D gene: NA
clone size: NA
V gene: TRBV30
J gene: TRBJ1-6
CDR3 protein: CAWSLERLLHF
CDR3 DNA: TGTGCCTGGAGTTTAGAGAGATTACTCCACTTT

D gene: TRBD1
clone size: NA
V gene: TRBV30
J gene: TRBJ2-7
CDR3 protein: CAWRSTGYEYF
CDR3 DNA: TGTGCCTGGAGGTCGACAGGGTATGAGTACTTC

D gene: NA
clone size: once
V gene: TRBV10-3
J gene: TRBJ1-1
CDR3 protein: CAISDTAEENTEAFF
CDR3 DNA: TGTGCCATCAGCGACACGGCAGAAGAGAACACTGAAGCTTTCTTT

D gene: NA
clone size: NA
V gene: TRBV15
J gene: TRBJ1-4
CDR3 protein: CATETTTNEKLFF
CDR3 DNA: TGTGCCACCGAGACAACAACTAATGAAAAACTGTTTTTT

D gene: TRBD2
clone size: NA
V gene: TRBV19
J gene: TRBJ2-5
CDR3 protein: CASSISGGQETQYF
CDR3 DNA: TGTGCCAGTAGTATATCGGGAGGGCAGGAGACCCAGTACTTC

D gene: NA
clone size: NA
V gene: TRBV6-6
J gene: TRBJ1-6
CDR3 protein: CASSYSDLNNSPLHF
CDR3 DNA: TGTGCCAGCAGTTACTCGGACCTAAATAATTCACCCCTCCACTTT

D gene: NA
clone size: NA
V gene: TRBV11-1
J gene: TRBJ2-1
CDR3 protein: CASSLAGGPYNEQFF
CDR3 DNA: TGTGCCAGCAGCTTAGCCGGGGGGCCCTACAATGAGCAGTTCTTC

D gene: TRBD1
clone size: few
V gene: TRBV7-2
J gene: TRBJ1-5
CDR3 protein: CASSLQGGNSNQPQHF
CDR3 DNA: TGTGCCAGCAGCTTACAGGGGGGGAATAGCAATCAGCCCCAGCATTTT

D gene: TRBD2
clone size: NA
V gene: TRBV3-1/TRBV3-2
J gene: TRBJ2-7
CDR3 protein: CASSPWEGRSYEQYF
CDR3 DNA: TGTGCCAGCAGCCCTTGGGAGGGCCGATCCTACGAGCAGTACTTC

D gene: NA
clone size: NA
V gene: TRBV6-5
J gene: TRBJ1-1
CDR3 protein: CASTGIAEAFF
CDR3 DNA: TGTGCCAGCACCGGGATTGCTGAAGCTTTCTTT

D gene: NA
clone size: NA
V gene: TRBV28
J gene: TRBJ1-6
CDR3 protein: CASSFPHIHF
CDR3 DNA: TGTGCCAGCAGTTTCCCCCATATCCACTTT

D gene: NA
clone size: NA
V gene: TRBV10-1
J gene: TRBJ1-1
CDR3 protein: CASRDSSGVTEAFF
CDR3 DNA: TGCGCCAGCAGGGACAGCTCCGGGGTCACTGAAGCTTTCTTT

D gene: NA
clone size: few
V gene: TRBV9
J gene: TRBJ2-5
CDR3 protein: CASSVTGARETQYF
CDR3 DNA: TGTGCCAGCAGCGTAACTGGCGCCAGGGAGACCCAGTACTTC

D gene: NA
clone size: NA
V gene: TRBV9
J gene: TRBJ2-1
CDR3 protein: CASSAYGSYNEQFF
CDR3 DNA: TGTGCCAGCAGCGCCTACGGGTCCTACAATGAGCAGTTCTTC

D gene: NA
clone size: once
V gene: TRBV5-8
J gene: TRBJ1-5
CDR3 protein: CASSPRVGNQPQHF
CDR3 DNA: TGTGCCAGCAGCCCTAGAGTTGGGAATCAGCCCCAGCATTTT

D gene: NA
clone size: NA
V gene: TRBV6-5
J gene: TRBJ2-7
CDR3 protein: CASRARSSYEQYF
CDR3 DNA: TGTGCCAGCAGGGCCAGAAGCTCCTACGAGCAGTACTTC

D gene: NA
clone size: few
V gene: TRBV5-8
J gene: TRBJ2-7
CDR3 protein: CASSLISEQYF
CDR3 DNA: TGTGCCAGCAGCCTGATATCCGAGCAGTACTTC

D gene: NA
clone size: NA
V gene: TRBV12-5
J gene: TRBJ2-2
CDR3 protein: CASGLFPAANTGELFF
CDR3 DNA: TGTGCTAGTGGTTTGTTTCCGGCTGCGAACACCGGGGAGCTGTTTTTT

D gene: TRBD1
clone size: once
V gene: TRBV5-1
J gene: TRBJ1-2
CDR3 protein: CASRAGTGVENYGYTF
CDR3 DNA: TGCGCCAGCAGGGCCGGGACAGGGGTGGAGAACTATGGCTACACCTTC

D gene: NA
clone size: NA
V gene: TRBV29-1
J gene: TRBJ2-3
CDR3 protein: CSVASGYTDTQYF
CDR3 DNA: TGCAGCGTTGCATCGGGGTACACAGATACGCAGTATTTT

D gene: NA
clone size: NA
V gene: TRBV18
J gene: TRBJ1-1
CDR3 protein: CASSPAAGPNTEAFF
CDR3 DNA: TGTGCCAGCTCACCCGCTGCAGGGCCGAACACTGAAGCTTTCTTT

D gene: NA
clone size: NA
V gene: TRBV20-1
J gene: TRBJ2-7
CDR3 protein: CSARGAYEQYF
CDR3 DNA: TGCAGTGCTAGAGGGGCTTACGAGCAGTACTTC

D gene: TRBD2
clone size: NA
V gene: TRBV9
J gene: TRBJ2-3
CDR3 protein: CASSVAGGPPDTQYF
CDR3 DNA: TGTGCCAGCAGCGTAGCGGGGGGGCCGCCAGATACGCAGTATTTT

D gene: NA
clone size: NA
V gene: TRBV19
J gene: TRBJ1-2
CDR3 protein: CASLTGKDGYTF
CDR3 DNA: TGTGCCAGCCTTACAGGGAAGGATGGCTACACCTTC

D gene: NA
clone size: NA
V gene: TRBV19
J gene: TRBJ1-5
CDR3 protein: CASSIVAGPQHF
CDR3 DNA: TGTGCCAGTAGTATAGTAGCGGGGCCCCAGCATTTT

D gene: TRBD2
clone size: NA
V gene: TRBV10-3
J gene: TRBJ2-1
CDR3 protein: CAISLAGVDNEQFF
CDR3 DNA: TGTGCCATCAGCCTAGCGGGGGTCGACAATGAGCAGTTCTTC

D gene: TRBD1
clone size: NA
V gene: TRBV19
J gene: TRBJ2-3
CDR3 protein: CASRQGFFTDTQYF
CDR3 DNA: TGTGCCAGTCGACAGGGCTTTTTCACAGATACGCAGTATTTT

D gene: NA
clone size: NA
V gene: TRBV7-2
J gene: TRBJ1-1
CDR3 protein: CASIWGPDPIAFF
CDR3 DNA: TGTGCCAGCATTTGGGGCCCAGATCCCATCGCTTTCTTT

D gene: NA
clone size: NA
V gene: TRBV5-1
J gene: TRBJ2-5
CDR3 protein: CASRRQETQYF
CDR3 DNA: TGCGCCAGCAGACGCCAAGAGACCCAGTACTTC

D gene: NA
clone size: NA
V gene: TRBV12-3/TRBV12-4
J gene: TRBJ1-1
CDR3 protein: CAIMGRTVAEAFF
CDR3 DNA: TGTGCCATCATGGGACGGACAGTCGCTGAAGCTTTCTTT

D gene: NA
clone size: NA
V gene: TRBV5-1
J gene: TRBJ2-2
CDR3 protein: CASSLEANTGELFF
CDR3 DNA: TGCGCCAGCAGCTTGGAAGCGAACACCGGGGAGCTGTTTTTT

D gene: NA
clone size: NA
V gene: TRBV7-2
J gene: TRBJ2-1
CDR3 protein: CASSLSWERDNEQFF
CDR3 DNA: TGTGCCAGCAGCTTGAGCTGGGAAAGAGACAATGAGCAGTTCTTC

D gene: NA
clone size: NA
V gene: TRBV2
J gene: TRBJ1-2
CDR3 protein: CASSEEGDGYTF
CDR3 DNA: TGTGCCAGCAGTGAAGAGGGTGATGGCTACACCTTC

D gene: TRBD2
clone size: NA
V gene: TRBV29-1
J gene: TRBJ2-3
CDR3 protein: CSVRWTSAPTDTQYF
CDR3 DNA: TGCAGCGTTCGATGGACTAGTGCTCCCACAGATACGCAGTATTTT

D gene: NA
clone size: NA
V gene: TRBV15
J gene: TRBJ1-1
CDR3 protein: CATSRDHQETEAFF
CDR3 DNA: TGTGCCACCAGCAGAGATCACCAGGAGACTGAAGCTTTCTTT